These 10 T cell receptor beta chains originate from one sample sequenced in a study of glioma-infiltrating T cells after dendritic cell vaccination. Assay used: immunoSEQ multiplex PCR; TCRdb lists only in-frame clones, some missing. The table shows about 65,000 clones, with around nine tenths occurring only once. Indicated time point: after dendritic cell vaccination, including at tumor progression/relapse. The sequences come from blood, collected after dendritic cell vaccination. These receptors were taken from a human donor with glioblastoma.

This clone was found once. The rearrangement joins TRBV4-3 to TRBJ1-5; D not certain. CDR3 length: 13 amino acids. Trimming took off 4 bases at V and 7 bases at J, with 11 bases between the two ends. CDR1 is LGHNA and CDR2 is YSLEER in the germline V gene. The DNA for the CDR3 is TGCGCCAGCAGCCTCGAAGGGAGGCAGCCCCAGCATTTT. Protein: CASSLEGRQPQHF.

The chain recombines TRBV6-1 with TRBJ1-2; 8 bases fit TRBD1. Trimming cost V 9 bases and J 2 bases; bases outside gene matches: 8. The germline CDR1 and CDR2 sequences are MNHNS and SASEGT. This CDR3 has 14 residues. CDR3 in DNA: TGTGCCAGTCCACAGGGGGGTAAGAACTATGGCTACACCTTC. This sequence encodes CASPQGGKNYGYTF.

The genes are TRBV11-2 and TRBJ1-2, with D uncertain. The CDR3 has 15 residues. The V gene lost 5 bases and the J gene lost 4 bases, with 17 bases spanning the gap. CDR1 and CDR2 (germline): SGHAT, FQNNGV. The CDR3 here is CASSPTSSRSYGYTF. The CDR3 nucleotides are TGTGCCAGCAGCCCGACTTCCTCGCGGAGCTATGGCTACACCTTC.

This clone was seen only once. The chain couples TRBV6-6 to TRBJ1-1; D is ambiguous. CDR1 and CDR2 (germline): MNHNY, SVGAGI (reference sequence). The V and J ends lost 5 bases and 11 bases respectively, with 12 bases between them. The CDR3 runs 11 residues. The CDR3 is CASSPDPGAFF. The DNA of the CDR3 is TGTGCCAGCAGTCCTGACCCGGGGGCTTTCTTT.

V usage is TRBV2 and J usage is TRBJ1-1, with 8 positions matching TRBD1. Per the germline V gene, CDR1 is SNHLY and CDR2 is FYNNEI. Trimming at V came to 8 bases and at J to 2 bases, leaving 7 bases not matched to a gene. The CDR3 runs 14 residues. The CDR3: CASERQGTNTEAFF. In DNA, the CDR3 is TGTGCCAGCGAGCGACAGGGGACAAACACTGAAGCTTTCTTT.

The rearrangement uses TRBV6-1 and TRBJ1-2, with 7 bases identical to TRBD1. The CDR3 has 12 residues. Germline CDR1 MNHNS, CDR2 SASEGT. J gave up 8 bases and V 6 bases, and 6 bases lay outside the gene matches. The CDR3: CASSVNRGGYTF. CDR3 nucleotide sequence: TGTGCCAGCAGCGTGAACAGGGGAGGCTACACCTTC.

Notes on this clone: The junction and the germline gene differ at one end; a read error may be behind it. The rearrangement uses TRBV19 and TRBJ1-5, with D maybe TRBD1 (6 bases). Germline CDR1 LNHDA, CDR2 SQIVND (reference sequence). The CDR3 length is 15 residues. DNA for the CDR3: TGTGCCTGTAGCGGGGGGCTGGGGAGCAATCAGCCCCAGCATTTT. Protein product: CACSGGLGSNQPQHF.

In its sample, this clone was seen once. V usage is TRBV27 and J usage is TRBJ2-3; D gene uncertain. Germline loops: CDR1 MNHEY, CDR2 SMNVEV (reference sequence). V shed 5 bases and J shed 0 bases, with 9 bases lying between them. CDR3 length equals 14 residues. CDR3 DNA: TGTGCCAGCAGTCTGTTCTATAGCACAGATACGCAGTATTTT. As protein: CASSLFYSTDTQYF.

The chain combines TRBV12-5 with TRBJ2-7; D is unresolved. The CDR3 loop spans 16 amino acids. Per germline, CDR1 LGHNT and CDR2 FRNRAP. Trimming took off 0 bases at V and 2 bases at J, with 14 bases between the two ends. The CDR3, as DNA: TGTGCTAGTGGTTTGGTACGAGGCTCCCCGGCCTACGAGCAGTACTTC. Translated, it gives CASGLVRGSPAYEQYF.

The chain has TRBV25-1 and TRBJ1-2; D perhaps matches TRBD1 (6 bases). Trimming pared 5 bases from V and 4 bases from J, leaving 17 bases between. The CDR3 extends over 15 amino acids. Germline CDR1 is MGHDK and CDR2 is SYGVNS. CDR3 sequence (DNA): TGTGCCAGCAGTTCGCGTGGGGCAGGGGCCTATGGCTACACCTTC. It translates to CASSSRGAGAYGYTF.